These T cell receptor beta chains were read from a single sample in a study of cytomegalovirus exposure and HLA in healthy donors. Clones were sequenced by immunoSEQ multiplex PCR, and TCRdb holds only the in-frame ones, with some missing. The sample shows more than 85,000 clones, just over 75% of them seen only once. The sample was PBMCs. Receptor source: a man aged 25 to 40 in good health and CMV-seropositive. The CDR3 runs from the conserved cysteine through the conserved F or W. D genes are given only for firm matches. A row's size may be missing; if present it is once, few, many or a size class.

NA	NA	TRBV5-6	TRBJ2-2	TGTGCCACCGGGCGGGGGAACACCGGGGAGCTGTTTTTT	CATGRGNTGELFF
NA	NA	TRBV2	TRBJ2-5	TGTGCCAGCAGTACCACTGAAGAGACCCAGTACTTC	CASSTTEETQYF
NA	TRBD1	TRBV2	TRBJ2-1	TGTGCCGTCGGGGGACAGGGGACCCATGAGCAGTTCTTC	CAVGGQGTHEQFF
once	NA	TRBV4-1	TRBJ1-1	TGCGCCAGCAGCCAGGCTTCAGAAGCTTTCTTT	CASSQASEAFF
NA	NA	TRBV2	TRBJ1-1	TGTGCCAGCAATGATAGGGGAGGGACGAACACTGAAGCTTTCTTT	CASNDRGGTNTEAFF
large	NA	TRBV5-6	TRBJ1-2	TGTGCCAGCAGCTTGAATCTACAGGATGGCTACACCTTC	CASSLNLQDGYTF
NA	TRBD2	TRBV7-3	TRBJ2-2	TGTGCCAGCAGCCCGCATGTGGTAGCGGGGGGGCTTGTCACCGGGGAGCTGTTTTTT	CASSPHVVAGGLVTGELFF
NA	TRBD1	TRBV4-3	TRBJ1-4	TGCGCCAGCAGCCAAGCGACAGGGAATGAAAAACTGTTTTTT	CASSQATGNEKLFF
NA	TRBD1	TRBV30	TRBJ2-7	TGTGCCTGGAGTGGGCGACAGGGAAGCCACGAGCAGTACTTC	CAWSGRQGSHEQYF
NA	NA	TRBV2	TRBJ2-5	TGTGCCAGCAACAGGGAGACCCAGTACTTC	CASNRETQYF
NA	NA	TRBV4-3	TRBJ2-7	TGCGCCAGCAGCCAAGCCCAGGGTTACGAGCAGTACTTC	CASSQAQGYEQYF
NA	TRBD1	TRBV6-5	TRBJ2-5	TGTGCCAGCAGCGAGGGGACAGGATTACAAGAGACCCAGTACTTC	CASSEGTGLQETQYF
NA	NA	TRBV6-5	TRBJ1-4	TGTGCCAGCAGAGCCAGACAGGCACCTAATGAAAAACTGTTTTTT	CASRARQAPNEKLFF
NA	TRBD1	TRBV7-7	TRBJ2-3	TGTGCCAGCAGCTTAGAGACGGACAGGGAACTAACAGATACGCAGTATTTT	CASSLETDRELTDTQYF
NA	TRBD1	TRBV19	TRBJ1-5	TGTGCCAGTAGTCATACAGGGGGGAGCAATCAGCCCCAGCATTTT	CASSHTGGSNQPQHF
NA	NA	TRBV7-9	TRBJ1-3	TGTGCCAGCAGCTGGGACATCTCTGGAAACACCATATATTTT	CASSWDISGNTIYF
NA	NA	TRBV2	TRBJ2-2	TGTGCCAGCAGTGGGGACTTGAACACCGGGGAGCTGTTTTTT	CASSGDLNTGELFF
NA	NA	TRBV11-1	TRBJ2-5	TGTGCCAGCAGCTTAACAAGTAGGCTGGGCCCCCCCCGAGAGACCCAGTACTTC	CASSLTSRLGPPRETQYF
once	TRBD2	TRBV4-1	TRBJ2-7	TGCGCCAGCAGCCAAGCGGGGGGGGGAACAAGCTCCTACGAGCAGTACTTC	CASSQAGGGTSSYEQYF
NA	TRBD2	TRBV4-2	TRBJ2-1	TGTGCCAGCAGCCAACAGCCAACGGGCGGGGGATACAATGAGCAGTTCTTC	CASSQQPTGGGYNEQFF
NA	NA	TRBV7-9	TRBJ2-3	TGTGCCAGCAGCAGTGGGGGGTCGCGCACAGATACGCAGTATTTT	CASSSGGSRTDTQYF
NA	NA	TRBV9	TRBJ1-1	TGTGCCAGCAGCGTAGAGGGCGGGGGAAACACTGAAGCTTTCTTT	CASSVEGGGNTEAFF
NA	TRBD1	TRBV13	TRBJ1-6	TGTGCCAGCAGCGGACGTCCCGGGACAGGGGGTACTTCACCCCTCCACTTT	CASSGRPGTGGTSPLHF
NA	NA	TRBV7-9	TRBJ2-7	TGTGCCAGCAGCTTAACCCAGGGGGAGGCCTACGAGCAGTACTTC	CASSLTQGEAYEQYF